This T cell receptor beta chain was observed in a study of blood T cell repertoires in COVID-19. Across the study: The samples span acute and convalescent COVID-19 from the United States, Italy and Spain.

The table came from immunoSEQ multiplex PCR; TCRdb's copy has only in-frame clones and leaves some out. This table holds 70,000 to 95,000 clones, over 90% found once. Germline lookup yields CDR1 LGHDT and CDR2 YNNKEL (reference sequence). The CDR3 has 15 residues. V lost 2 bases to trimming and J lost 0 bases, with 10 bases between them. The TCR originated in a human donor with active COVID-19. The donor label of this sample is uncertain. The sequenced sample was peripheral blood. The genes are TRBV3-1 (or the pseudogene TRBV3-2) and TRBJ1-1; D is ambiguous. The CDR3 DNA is TGTGCCAGCAGCCAATACACCAGGCTGAACACTGAAGCTTTCTTT. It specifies CASSQYTRLNTEAFF.